This TCR beta chain was sequenced during a study of blood T cells in healthy people across ages. Alongside a J-beta primer mix, a sample-barcoded 5' primer served in a second PCR lasting roughly 6 to 11 cycles. TCRdb passed the 5' RACE reads through MiXCR, listing each CDR3 protein once. The data contain roughly 2 million distinct CDR3 sequences, roughly 49% of them seen just once; the ten biggest clones take up more than 2%. This CDR3 has 17 residues. The clonotype originates from a woman in her 40s in good health. Sequenced: blood. V is TRBV21-1 and J is TRBJ2-4; the table's D call of TRBD2 was not tested on the DNA. TRBV21-1 is an annotated pseudogene. The CDR3: CASSKALAGGQLRGQYF. The CDR3, as DNA: TGTGCCAGCAGCAAAGCCCTAGCGGGGGGCCAACTACGAGGGCAGTACTTC.